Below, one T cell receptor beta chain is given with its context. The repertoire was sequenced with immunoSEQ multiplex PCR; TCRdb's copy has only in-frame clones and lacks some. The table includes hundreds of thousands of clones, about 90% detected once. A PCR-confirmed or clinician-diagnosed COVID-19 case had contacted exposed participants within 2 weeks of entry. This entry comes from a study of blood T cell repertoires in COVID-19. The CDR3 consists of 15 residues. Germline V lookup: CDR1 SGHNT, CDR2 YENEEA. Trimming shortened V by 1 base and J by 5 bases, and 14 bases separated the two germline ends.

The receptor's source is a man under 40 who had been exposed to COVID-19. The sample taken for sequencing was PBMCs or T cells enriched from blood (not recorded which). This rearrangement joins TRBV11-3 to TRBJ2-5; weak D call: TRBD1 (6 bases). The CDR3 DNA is TGTGCCAGCAGCTTAGGGGTACAGGGTCGGGAGACCCAGTACTTC. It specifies CASSLGVQGRETQYF.